In this sample, the clone carrying this TCR beta chain turned up a few times. Germline CDR1 is PRHDT and CDR2 is FYEKMQ (reference sequence). This CDR3 has 17 amino acids. The J segment lost 4 bases and the V segment lost 4 bases, leaving 13 bases of the junction unmatched. 13 Jbeta primers and 60 Vbeta primers were used for the PCR. Sequenced by immunoSEQ multiplex PCR; TCRdb stores in-frame clones only, minus some. Altogether 100,000 to 150,000 clones are present, under 75% being singletons, with the ten largest covering 2.4%. The sample belongs to a study of cytomegalovirus exposure and HLA in healthy donors.

The sequence derives from a woman in her forties in good health and CMV-seronegative. The sample consisted of PBMCs. The chain joins TRBV13 to TRBJ2-7; TRBD2 matches at 10 bases. CDR3 amino acids: CASSSATVSGGIYEQYF. CDR3 nucleotides: TGTGCCAGCAGCTCGGCCACAGTTAGCGGGGGGATTTACGAGCAGTACTTC. Full variable domain (rest looked up from reference TRBV13 and TRBJ2-7): AAGVIQSPRHLIKEKRETATLKCYPIPRHDTVYWYQQGPGQDPQFLISFYEKMQSDKGSIPDRFSAQQFSDYHSELNMSSLELGDSALYFCASSSATVSGGIYEQYFGPGTRLTVT.